This entry lists 23 T cell receptor beta chains sequenced from one sample in a study of response to subunit inactivated influenza vaccine. TCRdb itself ran the RT-PCR reads through MiXCR, one entry per CDR3 protein. The sample shows 560,000 or so distinct CDR3 sequences, about 7.6% of them seen only once. The specimen was PBMCs from blood, collected roughly 24 months after vaccination. These receptors all stem from a man in his fifties or sixties who received an inactivated influenza vaccine.

The chain recombines TRBV12-3 or TRBV12-4 with TRBJ1-6; no definite D call. This CDR3 spans 15 amino acids. Trimming removed 0 bases from V and 8 bases from J, with 11 bases in between. DNA of the CDR3: TGTGCCAGCAGTTTAGCAGGGCGAGGATATTCACCCCTCCACTTT. This translates into CASSLAGRGYSPLHF.

This clonotype has a count of ten or more. This chain connects TRBV25-1 to TRBJ2-7; TRBD1 agrees at 7 bases. V trimming: 6 bases; J trimming: 3 bases; junction bases outside the gene matches: 5. The CDR3 covers 13 residues. Germline V CDR1 and CDR2: MGHDK, SYGVNS. The CDR3 reads CASSKQGSYEQYF. Here the CDR3 DNA reads TGTGCCAGCAGCAAACAGGGGAGCTACGAGCAGTACTTC.

This clonotype was seen a handful of times. This sequence joins TRBV29-1 and TRBJ2-1, with 8 bases that match TRBD1. Trimming removed 4 bases from V and 4 bases from J; junction bases left unmatched: 6. Germline V gene lookup returns CDR1 SQVTM and CDR2 ANQGSEA. The CDR3 length is 14 residues. The DNA for the CDR3 is TGCAGCGTTGGTGGACAGGGACTTTACAATGAGCAGTTCTTC. Its translation is CSVGGQGLYNEQFF.

This clonotype appeared many times. The rearrangement links TRBV20-1 to TRBJ2-1, with TRBD2 matching over 11 bases. The V gene end was trimmed by 5 bases and the J gene end by 6 bases; junction bases not matched to a gene: 6. Germline V CDR1 and CDR2: DFQATT, SNEGSKA (reference sequence). The CDR3 sequence is 14 residues long. CDR3 DNA sequence: TGCAGTGCTTTTAGCGGGAGGGCCCGCAATGAGCAGTTCTTC. It is translated as CSAFSGRARNEQFF.

This clonotype was counted at least ten times. This chain uses TRBV6-1 with TRBJ2-7, with 11 bases identical to TRBD2. Germline-derived CDR1 and CDR2 are MNHNS and SASEGT. V lost 7 bases, J lost 3 bases, and 5 bases stayed unmatched. This CDR3 spans 14 amino acids. The CDR3, as DNA: TGTGCCAGCAAGACCCTAGCGGGGGGCTACGAGCAGTACTTC. This codes for CASKTLAGGYEQYF.

V is TRBV20-1 and J is TRBJ2-1; D not resolved. Deletions cut 2 bases from V and 5 bases from J, with 10 bases between. Germline V gene sequence: CDR1 DFQATT, CDR2 SNEGSKA (reference sequence). There are 13 residues in the CDR3. In nucleotides, the CDR3 is TGCAGTGCTAGACGGTACCGAAACAATGAGCAGTTCTTC. It encodes CSARRYRNNEQFF.

This clonotype has more than one count but fewer than ten. The genes are TRBV7-2 and TRBJ2-5, with D uncertain. V was clipped by 5 bases and J by 7 bases, with 14 bases between them. The CDR3 extends over 13 amino acids. Germline CDR1 reads SGHTA; CDR2 reads FQGNSA. The CDR3 protein is CASSQAESGTQYF. The CDR3 DNA sequence: TGTGCCAGCAGCCAGGCCGAGAGTGGGACCCAGTACTTC.

V and J are TRBV20-1 and TRBJ2-2; 9 bases fit TRBD2. The trim removed 3 bases at V and 0 bases at J, leaving 5 bases unmatched. CDR1 and CDR2 (germline): DFQATT, SNEGSKA (reference sequence). The CDR3 contains 16 residues. The CDR3 nucleotides are TGCAGTGCTAGCTTCGCGGGGGGGGCGAACACCGGGGAGCTGTTTTTT. Protein sequence: CSASFAGGANTGELFF.

This clonotype was counted many times. V usage is TRBV6-1 and J usage is TRBJ2-7; 10 positions match TRBD1. CDR3 length: 14 amino acids. V lost 6 bases to trimming and J lost 3 bases; unmatched junction nucleotides: 5. CDR1 is MNHNS and CDR2 is SASEGT in the germline V gene. CDR3 protein: CASSQGQGIYEQYF. Here the CDR3 DNA reads TGTGCCAGCAGCCAGGGACAGGGGATCTACGAGCAGTACTTC.

In DNA form, the CDR3 reads TGCAGCGTTGAATATGGAGGGACTGAAGCTTTCTTT. This sequence encodes CSVEYGGTEAFF. The rearrangement links TRBV29-1 to TRBJ1-1; D is unresolved. V was cut by 2 bases and J by 5 bases, with 9 bases left in between. The CDR3 consists of 12 residues. Germline lookup yields CDR1 SQVTM and CDR2 ANQGSEA.

This clonotype was observed a few times. The junction departs from germline at one end; a sequencing error may be responsible. This chain joins TRBV20-1 and TRBJ2-3, with 8 bases identical to TRBD2. The CDR3 runs to 15 residues. Germline CDR1 DFQATT, CDR2 SNEGSKA (reference sequence). CDR3 amino acids: CTARAGATRTDTQYF. CDR3 DNA sequence: TGCACTGCTAGAGCGGGAGCGACTCGCACAGATACGCAGTATTTT.

This clonotype occurred a few times. The chain carries TRBV12-3 or TRBV12-4 and TRBJ1-5; 7 bases align to TRBD1. J lost 3 bases, V lost 6 bases, and 8 bases had no gene match. This CDR3 contains 15 residues. CDR3 in DNA: TGTGCCAGCAGCGCACAGGGGACCTCCAATCAGCCCCAGCATTTT. This gives the protein CASSAQGTSNQPQHF.

This clonotype was observed at least ten times. V usage is TRBV5-1 and J usage is TRBJ2-3, with 9 bases that match TRBD2. This CDR3 is built from 18 residues. The germline gives CDR1 SGHRS, CDR2 YFSETQ. J gave up 1 base and V 2 bases, and 11 bases lay outside the gene matches. The CDR3 region has the DNA TGCGCCAGCAGCTTAAAGGGGACTAGCAGTTGGGGCACAGATACGCAGTATTTT. The encoded protein is CASSLKGTSSWGTDTQYF.

This clonotype was detected many times. The CDR3, as DNA: TGTGCCAGCAGCCAGGACTCCGCGGCCTACGAGCAGTACTTC. It encodes CASSQDSAAYEQYF. V gene TRBV3-1 combines with J gene TRBJ2-7; D might be TRBD2 (5 bases). Germline CDR1 is LGHDT and CDR2 is YNNKEL (reference sequence). CDR3 length equals 14 residues. Trimming pared 3 bases from V and 2 bases from J, leaving 11 bases between.

Many counts were recorded for this clonotype. V and J are TRBV9 and TRBJ2-3; TRBD1 is a possible D gene (6 bases). V was cut by 2 bases and J by 1 base, with 14 bases left in between. The CDR3 sequence is 16 residues long. The V gene's germline CDR1 is SGDLS and CDR2 YYNGEE. This CDR3 is CASSVLQGVGTDTQYF. CDR3 coding DNA: TGTGCCAGCAGCGTCCTACAGGGAGTAGGCACAGATACGCAGTATTTT.

This clonotype was seen repeatedly, ten times or more. The chain joins TRBV7-9 to TRBJ1-5, with 10 bases aligning to TRBD1. The CDR3 contains 16 residues. Germline V gives CDR1 SEHNR, CDR2 FQNEAQ (reference sequence). Germline trimming cut 5 bases from V and 9 bases from J; bases unmatched to any gene: 13. The CDR3 sequence is CASSTGTGDQGRPQHF. In DNA form, the CDR3 reads TGTGCCAGCAGCACCGGGACAGGGGATCAGGGGCGGCCCCAGCATTTT.

The table lists this clonotype with a few counts. V is TRBV15 and J is TRBJ2-4; 9 positions match TRBD1. With V trimmed by 2 bases and J by 6 bases, 5 bases remained unmatched. The CDR3 runs 15 residues. CDR1 and CDR2 (germline): LNHNV, YYDKDF (reference sequence). The CDR3 sequence is CATSRPGQGTNIQYF. CDR3 sequence (DNA): TGTGCCACCAGCAGACCCGGACAGGGGACAAACATTCAGTACTTC.

A note on this clonotype: Since a much larger clone is just one base distant, this may be a read error. CDR3 coding DNA: TGTGCCAGCAGCCGGATCAAGGAAGAGACCCAGTACTTC. Amino acids: CASSRIKEETQYF. The chain has TRBV7-3 and TRBJ2-5; D gene uncertain. This CDR3 contains 13 residues. Trimming stripped 5 bases from V and 3 bases from J, with 10 bases between. The germline gives CDR1 SGHTA, CDR2 FQGTGA.

The chain carries TRBV3-1 and TRBJ2-1, with 7 nucleotides matching TRBD2. This CDR3 is built from 13 residues. CDR1 and CDR2 (germline): LGHDT, YNNKEL (reference sequence). V trimming: 3 bases; J trimming: 10 bases; junction bases outside the gene matches: 6. CDR3 residues: CASSHLAVGEQFF. Here the CDR3 DNA reads TGTGCCAGCAGCCACCTAGCGGTAGGCGAGCAGTTCTTC.

This clonotype came up many times. The chain employs TRBV5-1 and TRBJ2-1, with D maybe TRBD2 (5 bases). The CDR3 has 11 residues. With 4 bases removed from V and 9 bases from J, the gap between germline ends came to 8 bases. The germline CDR1 and CDR2 sequences are SGHRS and YFSETQ. This chain's CDR3 is CASSEGVEQFF. CDR3 DNA: TGCGCCAGCAGCGAGGGCGTTGAGCAGTTCTTC.

This clonotype was seen a handful of times. The gene calls are TRBV3-1 and TRBJ1-5; the D is unclear. The length of the CDR3 is 15 residues. Germline V CDR1 and CDR2: LGHDT, YNNKEL (reference sequence). Trimming removed 3 bases at V and 0 bases at J, with 9 bases between. The CDR3 sequence is CASSQSGLSNQPQHF. The CDR3 DNA sequence: TGTGCCAGCAGCCAGTCGGGTCTTAGCAATCAGCCCCAGCATTTT.

This clonotype came up a few times. V and J are TRBV3-1 and TRBJ2-1; 9 bases fit TRBD2. The CDR3 is 16 residues long. Germline assignment: CDR1 LGHDT and CDR2 YNNKEL (reference sequence). The V gene end was trimmed by 2 bases and the J gene end by 3 bases; junction bases not matched to a gene: 5. Here the CDR3 DNA reads TGTGCCAGCAGCCAATCGACTAGCGGAGACTACAATGAGCAGTTCTTC. Amino acid sequence: CASSQSTSGDYNEQFF.

This clonotype was picked up a small number of times. V and J are TRBV20-1 and TRBJ2-3, with no clear D. The CDR3 length is 12 residues. V was cut by 6 bases and J by 1 base, with 8 bases left in between. Germline CDR1 is DFQATT and CDR2 is SNEGSKA (reference sequence). The CDR3 bases are TGCAGTGCCTTCGGTGGCACAGATACGCAGTATTTT. Encoded protein: CSAFGGTDTQYF.